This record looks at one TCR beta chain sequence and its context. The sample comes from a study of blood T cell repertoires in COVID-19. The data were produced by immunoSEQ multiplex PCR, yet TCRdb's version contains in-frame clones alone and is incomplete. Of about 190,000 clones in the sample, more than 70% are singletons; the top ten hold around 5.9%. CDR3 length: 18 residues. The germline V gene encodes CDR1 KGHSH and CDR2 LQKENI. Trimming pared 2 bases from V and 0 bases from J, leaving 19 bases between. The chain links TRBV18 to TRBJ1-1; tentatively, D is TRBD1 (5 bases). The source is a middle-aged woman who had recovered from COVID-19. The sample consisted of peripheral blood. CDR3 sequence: CASSPSAGLNNMNTEAFF. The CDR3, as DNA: TGTGCCAGCTCACCATCAGCAGGGTTGAATAACATGAACACTGAAGCTTTCTTT.